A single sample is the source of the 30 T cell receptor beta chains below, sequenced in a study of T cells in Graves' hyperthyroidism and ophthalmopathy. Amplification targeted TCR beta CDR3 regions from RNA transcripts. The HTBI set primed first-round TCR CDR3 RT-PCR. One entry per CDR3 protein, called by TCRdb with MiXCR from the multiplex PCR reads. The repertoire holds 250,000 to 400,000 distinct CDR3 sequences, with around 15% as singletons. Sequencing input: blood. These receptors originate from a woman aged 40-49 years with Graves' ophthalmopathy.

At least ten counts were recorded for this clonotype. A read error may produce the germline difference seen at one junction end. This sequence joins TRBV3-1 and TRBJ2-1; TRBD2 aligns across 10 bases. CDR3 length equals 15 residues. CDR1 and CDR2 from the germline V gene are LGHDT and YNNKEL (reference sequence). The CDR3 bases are TGTGCCAGCAGCCAAGAGGGACTAGCGATGGCTGAGCGGTTCTTC. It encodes CASSQEGLAMAERFF.

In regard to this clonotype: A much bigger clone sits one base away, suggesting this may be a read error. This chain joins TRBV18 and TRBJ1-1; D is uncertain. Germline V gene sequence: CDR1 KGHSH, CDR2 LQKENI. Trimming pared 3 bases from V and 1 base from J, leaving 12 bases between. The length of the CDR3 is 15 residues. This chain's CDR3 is CASSPPRVENTEAFF. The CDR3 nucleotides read TGTGCCAGCTCACCGCCCCGGGTAGAGAACACTGAAGCTTTCTTT.

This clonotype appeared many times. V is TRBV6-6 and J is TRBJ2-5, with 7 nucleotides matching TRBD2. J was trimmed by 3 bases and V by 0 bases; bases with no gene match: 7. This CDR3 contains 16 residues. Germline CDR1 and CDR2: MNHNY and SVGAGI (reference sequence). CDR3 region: CASSYSSVGGKETQYF. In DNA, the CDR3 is TGTGCCAGCAGTTACTCAAGTGTGGGGGGGAAAGAGACCCAGTACTTC.

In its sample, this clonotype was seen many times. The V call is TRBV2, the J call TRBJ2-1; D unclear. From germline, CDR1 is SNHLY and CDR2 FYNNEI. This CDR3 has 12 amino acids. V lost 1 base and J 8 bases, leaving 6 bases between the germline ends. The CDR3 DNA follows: TGTGCCAGCAGTGAAGGAGTGGATGAGCAGTTCTTC. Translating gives CASSEGVDEQFF.

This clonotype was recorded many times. DNA of the CDR3: TGTGCCTGGAGTGTAGGCAGGGGGAACTATGGCTACACCTTC. It specifies CAWSVGRGNYGYTF. The J gene is TRBJ1-2, the V gene TRBV30, with 7 bases fitting TRBD1. Looked up from germline, CDR1 is GTSNPN and CDR2 is SVGIG (reference sequence). The CDR3 is 14 amino acids. Trimming cost V 0 bases and J 2 bases; bases outside gene matches: 3.

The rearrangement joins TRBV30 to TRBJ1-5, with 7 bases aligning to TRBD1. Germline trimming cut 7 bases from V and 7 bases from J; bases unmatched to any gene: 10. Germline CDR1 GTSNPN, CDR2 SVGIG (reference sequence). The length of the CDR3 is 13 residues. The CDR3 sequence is CASATGWRQPQHF. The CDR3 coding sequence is TGTGCCTCCGCGACAGGGTGGCGGCAGCCCCAGCATTTT.

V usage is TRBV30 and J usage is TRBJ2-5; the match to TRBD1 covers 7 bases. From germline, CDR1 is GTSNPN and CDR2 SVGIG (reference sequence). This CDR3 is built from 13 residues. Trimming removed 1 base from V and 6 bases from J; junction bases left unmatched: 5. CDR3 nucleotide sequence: TGTGCCTGGAGTGGACAGGGCACAAAGACCCAGTACTTC. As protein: CAWSGQGTKTQYF. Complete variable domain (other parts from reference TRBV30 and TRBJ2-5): SQTIHQWPATLVQPVGSPLSLECTVEGTSNPNLYWYRQAAGRGLQLLFYSVGIGQISSEVPQNLSASRPQDRQFILSSKKLLLSDSGFYLCAWSGQGTKTQYFGPGTRLLVL.

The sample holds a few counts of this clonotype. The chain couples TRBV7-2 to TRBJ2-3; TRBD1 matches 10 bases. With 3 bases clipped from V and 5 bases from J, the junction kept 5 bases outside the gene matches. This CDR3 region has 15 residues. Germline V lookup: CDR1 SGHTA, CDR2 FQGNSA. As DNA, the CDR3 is TGTGCCAGCAGCTTCCGACAGGGGGCCATAGATACGCAGTATTTT. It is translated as CASSFRQGAIDTQYF. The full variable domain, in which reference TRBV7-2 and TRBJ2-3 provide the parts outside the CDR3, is GAGVSQSPSNKVTEKGKDVELRCDPISGHTALYWYRQSLGQGLEFLIYFQGNSAPDKSGLPSDRFSAERTGGSVSTLTIQRTQQEDSAVYLCASSFRQGAIDTQYFGPGTRLTVL.

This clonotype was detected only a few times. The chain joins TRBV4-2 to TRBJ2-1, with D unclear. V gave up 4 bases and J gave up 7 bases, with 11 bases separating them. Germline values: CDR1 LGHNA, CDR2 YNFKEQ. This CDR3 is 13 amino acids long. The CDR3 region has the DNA TGTGCCAGCAGCCTCCGCGAACTGAATGAGCAGTTCTTC. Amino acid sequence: CASSLRELNEQFF.

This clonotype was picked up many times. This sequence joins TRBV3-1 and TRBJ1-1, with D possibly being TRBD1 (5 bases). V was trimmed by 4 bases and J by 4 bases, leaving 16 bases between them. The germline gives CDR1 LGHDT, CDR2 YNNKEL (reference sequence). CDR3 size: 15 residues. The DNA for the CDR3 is TGTGCCAGCAGCCCCCACTATCGGGGGACCACTGAAGCTTTCTTT. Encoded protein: CASSPHYRGTTEAFF. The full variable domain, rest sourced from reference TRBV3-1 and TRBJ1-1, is DTAVSQTPKYLVTQMGNDKSIKCEQNLGHDTMYWYKQDSKKFLKIMFSYNNKELIINETVPNRFSPKSPDKAHLNLHINSLELGDSAVYFCASSPHYRGTTEAFFGQGTRLTVV.

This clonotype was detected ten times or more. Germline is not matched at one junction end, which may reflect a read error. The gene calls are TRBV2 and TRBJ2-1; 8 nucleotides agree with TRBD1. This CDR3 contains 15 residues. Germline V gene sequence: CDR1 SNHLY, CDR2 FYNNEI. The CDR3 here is CASREDRGEYNEQFF. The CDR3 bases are TGTGCCAGCAGGGAAGACAGGGGAGAATACAATGAGCAGTTCTTC.

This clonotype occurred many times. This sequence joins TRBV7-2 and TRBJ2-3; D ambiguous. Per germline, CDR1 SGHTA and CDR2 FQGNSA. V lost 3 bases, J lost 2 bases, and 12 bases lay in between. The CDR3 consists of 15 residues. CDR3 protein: CASSFRRTVTDTQYF. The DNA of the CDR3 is TGTGCCAGCAGCTTCCGGCGGACCGTCACAGATACGCAGTATTTT. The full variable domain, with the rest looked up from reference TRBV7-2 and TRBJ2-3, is GAGVSQSPSNKVTEKGKDVELRCDPISGHTALYWYRQSLGQGLEFLIYFQGNSAPDKSGLPSDRFSAERTGGSVSTLTIQRTQQEDSAVYLCASSFRRTVTDTQYFGPGTRLTVL.

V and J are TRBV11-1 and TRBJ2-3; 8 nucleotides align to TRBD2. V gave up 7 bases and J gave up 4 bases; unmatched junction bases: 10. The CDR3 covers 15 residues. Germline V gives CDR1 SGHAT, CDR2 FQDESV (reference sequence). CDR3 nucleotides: TGTGCCAGCACACAGAGCGGGAGCGGGGCAGATACGCAGTATTTT. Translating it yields CASTQSGSGADTQYF.

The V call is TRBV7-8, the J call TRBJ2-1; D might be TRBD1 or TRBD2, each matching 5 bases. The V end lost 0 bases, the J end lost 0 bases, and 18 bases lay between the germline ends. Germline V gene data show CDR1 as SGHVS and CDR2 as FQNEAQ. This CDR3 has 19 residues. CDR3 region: CASSLAFLVGEGSYNEQFF. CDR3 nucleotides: TGTGCCAGCAGCTTAGCGTTTTTAGTGGGGGAAGGCTCCTACAATGAGCAGTTCTTC.

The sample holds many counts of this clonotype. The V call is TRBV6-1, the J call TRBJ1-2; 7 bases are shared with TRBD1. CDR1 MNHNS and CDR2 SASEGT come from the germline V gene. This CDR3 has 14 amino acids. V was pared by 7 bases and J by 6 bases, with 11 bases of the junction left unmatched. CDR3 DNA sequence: TGTGCCAGCATATCCAGGACAGGCAGTCATGGCTACACCTTC. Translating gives CASISRTGSHGYTF.

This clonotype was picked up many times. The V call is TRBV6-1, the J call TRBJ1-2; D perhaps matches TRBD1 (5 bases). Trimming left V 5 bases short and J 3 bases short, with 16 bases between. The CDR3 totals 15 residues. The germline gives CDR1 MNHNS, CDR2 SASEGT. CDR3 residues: CASSTPGRDDYGYTF. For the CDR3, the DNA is TGTGCCAGCAGTACCCCAGGGAGGGATGACTATGGCTACACCTTC.

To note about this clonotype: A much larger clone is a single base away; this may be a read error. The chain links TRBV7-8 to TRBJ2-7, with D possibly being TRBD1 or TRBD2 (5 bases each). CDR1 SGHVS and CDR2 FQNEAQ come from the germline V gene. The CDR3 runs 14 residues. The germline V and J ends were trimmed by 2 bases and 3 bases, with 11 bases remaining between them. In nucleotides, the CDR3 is TGTGCCAGCAGCTTAATACCAGGGAGCTACGAGCAGTACTTC. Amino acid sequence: CASSLIPGSYEQYF.

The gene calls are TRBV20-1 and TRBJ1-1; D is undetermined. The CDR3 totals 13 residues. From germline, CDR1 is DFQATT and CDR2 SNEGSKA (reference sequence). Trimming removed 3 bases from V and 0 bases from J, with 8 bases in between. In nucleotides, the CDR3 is TGCAGTGCTAGGAAGGATTTGAACACTGAAGCTTTCTTT. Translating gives CSARKDLNTEAFF.

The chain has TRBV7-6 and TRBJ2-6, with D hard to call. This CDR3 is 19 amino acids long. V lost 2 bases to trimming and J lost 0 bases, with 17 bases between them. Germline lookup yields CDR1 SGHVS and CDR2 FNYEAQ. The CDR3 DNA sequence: TGTGCCAGCAGCTTATCCCCGTGGACGGCCCTCTCTGGGGCCAACGTCCTGACTTTC. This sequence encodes CASSLSPWTALSGANVLTF.

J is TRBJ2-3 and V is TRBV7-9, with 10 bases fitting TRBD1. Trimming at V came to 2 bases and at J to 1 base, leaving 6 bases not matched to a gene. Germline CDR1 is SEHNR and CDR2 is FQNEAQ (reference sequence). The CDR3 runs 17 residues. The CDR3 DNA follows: TGTGCCAGCAGCTTACCAGGCGGGACAGGGGGCACAGATACGCAGTATTTT. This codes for CASSLPGGTGGTDTQYF.

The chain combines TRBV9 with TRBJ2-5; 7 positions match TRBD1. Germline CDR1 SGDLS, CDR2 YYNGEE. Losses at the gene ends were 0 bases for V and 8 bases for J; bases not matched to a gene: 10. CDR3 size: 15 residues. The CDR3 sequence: CASSVGTGRTSTQYF. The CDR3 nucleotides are TGTGCCAGCAGCGTAGGGACAGGAAGAACCTCTACCCAGTACTTC.

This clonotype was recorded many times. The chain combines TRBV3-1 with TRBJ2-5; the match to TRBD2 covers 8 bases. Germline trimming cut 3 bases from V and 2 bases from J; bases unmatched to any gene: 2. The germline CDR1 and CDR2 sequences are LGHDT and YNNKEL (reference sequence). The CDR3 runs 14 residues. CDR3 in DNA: TGTGCCAGCAGCCATACTAGCGGACAAGAGACCCAGTACTTC. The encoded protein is CASSHTSGQETQYF.

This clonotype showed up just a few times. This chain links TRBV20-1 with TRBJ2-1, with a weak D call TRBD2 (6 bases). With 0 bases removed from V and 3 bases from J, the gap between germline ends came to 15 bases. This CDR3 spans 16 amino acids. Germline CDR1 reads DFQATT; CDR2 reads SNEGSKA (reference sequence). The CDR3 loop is CSARDSGRVNYNEQFF. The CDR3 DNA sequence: TGCAGTGCTAGAGACTCCGGGAGAGTGAACTACAATGAGCAGTTCTTC.

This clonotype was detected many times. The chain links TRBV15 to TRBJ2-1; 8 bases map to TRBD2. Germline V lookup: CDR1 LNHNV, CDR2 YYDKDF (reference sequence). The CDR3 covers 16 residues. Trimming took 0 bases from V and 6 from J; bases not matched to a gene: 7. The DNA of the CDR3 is TGTGCCACCAGCAGAGATCCTGCGGGAGGACTCAATGAGCAGTTCTTC. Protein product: CATSRDPAGGLNEQFF.

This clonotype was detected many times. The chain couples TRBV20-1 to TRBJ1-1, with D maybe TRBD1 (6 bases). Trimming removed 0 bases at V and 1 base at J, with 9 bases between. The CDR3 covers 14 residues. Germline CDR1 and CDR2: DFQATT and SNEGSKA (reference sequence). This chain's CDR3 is CSAREDRSNTEAFF. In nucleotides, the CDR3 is TGCAGTGCTAGAGAGGACAGATCGAACACTGAAGCTTTCTTT.

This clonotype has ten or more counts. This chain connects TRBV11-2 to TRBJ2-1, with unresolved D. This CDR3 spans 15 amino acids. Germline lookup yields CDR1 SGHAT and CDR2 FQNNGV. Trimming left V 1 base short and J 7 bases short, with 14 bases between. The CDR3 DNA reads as TGTGCCAGCAGCTTAGGAGTACTACAGACAAATGAGCAGTTCTTC. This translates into CASSLGVLQTNEQFF.

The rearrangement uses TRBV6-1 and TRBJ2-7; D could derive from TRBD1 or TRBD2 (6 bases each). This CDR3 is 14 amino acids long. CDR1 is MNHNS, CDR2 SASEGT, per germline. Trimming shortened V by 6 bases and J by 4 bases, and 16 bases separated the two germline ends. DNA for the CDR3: TGTGCCAGCAGGGGGGGAAGGGGGGAATACGAGCAGTACTTC. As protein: CASRGGRGEYEQYF.

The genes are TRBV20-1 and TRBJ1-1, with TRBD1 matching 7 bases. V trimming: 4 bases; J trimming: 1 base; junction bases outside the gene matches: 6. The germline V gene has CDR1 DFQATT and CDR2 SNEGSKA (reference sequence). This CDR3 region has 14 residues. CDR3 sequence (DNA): TGCAGTGCTATCCCAGGGGGACAGAACACTGAAGCTTTCTTT. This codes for CSAIPGGQNTEAFF.

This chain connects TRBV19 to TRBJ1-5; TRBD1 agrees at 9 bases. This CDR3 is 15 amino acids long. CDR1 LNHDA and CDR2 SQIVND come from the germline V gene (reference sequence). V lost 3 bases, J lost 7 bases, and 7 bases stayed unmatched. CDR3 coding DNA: TGTGCCAGTAGTATCCGGGACAGGGCTAGCCAGCCCCAGCATTTT. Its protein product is CASSIRDRASQPQHF.

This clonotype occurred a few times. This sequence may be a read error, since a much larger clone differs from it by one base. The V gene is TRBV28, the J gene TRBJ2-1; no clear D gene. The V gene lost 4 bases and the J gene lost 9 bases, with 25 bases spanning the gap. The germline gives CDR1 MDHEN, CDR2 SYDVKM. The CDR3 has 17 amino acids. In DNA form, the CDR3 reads TGTGCCAGCAGTTCCCCAGACACGAAAGGACCGGCGGCTGAGCAGTTCTTC. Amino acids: CASSSPDTKGPAAEQFF.